The rows below give T cell receptor beta chains drawn from one sample of a study of post-analysis software for immune sequencing data. In TCRdb, the PCR reads were re-called with MiXCR into one record per CDR3 protein. The data show 380,000 or so distinct CDR3 sequences, 30% to 45% seen once. Sequenced: blood. The receptor source for this set is a girl aged 5 to 17 with multiple sclerosis. The CDR3 runs from the conserved cysteine through the conserved F or W. The D gene is left open where the match is weak. Expanded clones get a size class; other rows say once, few or many, or leave the size out.

D gene,V gene,clone size,J gene,CDR3 DNA,CDR3 protein
NA,TRBV9,few,TRBJ2-1,TGTGCCAGCAGCGTAGTAGTTTCCTACAATGAGCAGTTCTTC,CASSVVVSYNEQFF
TRBD1,TRBV5-1,NA,TRBJ2-5,TGCGCCAGCAGCTTGGGGGACAGGGGTTTCCCTTACAATGAGCAGTACTTC,CASSLGDRGFPYNEQYF
NA,TRBV6-1,NA,TRBJ1-4,TGTGCCAGCAGATCCAGGTGGGAGGGTTTGGACGAAAAACTGTTTTTT,CASRSRWEGLDEKLFF
NA,TRBV20-1,NA,TRBJ2-1,TGCAGTGCTAGATCACGACTAGACTACAATGAGCAGTTCTTC,CSARSRLDYNEQFF
NA,TRBV20-1,NA,TRBJ1-2,TGCAGCGGTACTCCGGGACGCGATGGCTGCACCTTC,CSGTPGRDGCTF
NA,TRBV5-5,NA,TRBJ1-1,TGTGCCAGCAGTCCGGCCGAGCGCGGGGGATCACTAGGGGCTTTCTTT,CASSPAERGGSLGAFF
NA,TRBV10-3,few,TRBJ1-1,TGTGCCATCAGTGAGTCGGGGGTAACCTTGAACACTGAAGCTTTCTTT,CAISESGVTLNTEAFF
TRBD2,TRBV20-1,NA,TRBJ2-3,TGCAGTGCTATTAGCGGGGGGGGCACAGATACGCAGTATTTT,CSAISGGGTDTQYF
NA,TRBV10-3,NA,TRBJ2-1,TGTGCCATCAGTGAGTCCCGGGGGACCATATACAATGAGCAGTTCTTC,CAISESRGTIYNEQFF
NA,TRBV12-3/TRBV12-4,few,TRBJ2-1,TGTGCCAGCGGTTTTAACAGGGTCAATGAGCAGTTCTTC,CASGFNRVNEQFF
TRBD1,TRBV9,few,TRBJ2-1,TGTGCCAGCAGCCCCCGGGACAGGTACAATGAGCAGTTCTTC,CASSPRDRYNEQFF
NA,TRBV20-1,NA,TRBJ1-1,TGCAGTGCTAAGAGAATGAACACTGAAGCTTTCTTT,CSAKRMNTEAFF
NA,TRBV29-1,NA,TRBJ2-3,TGCAGCACTCAGGGGGATACGCAGTATTTT,CSTQGDTQYF
NA,TRBV27,NA,TRBJ2-7,TGTGCCAGCGGCTACTACGAGCAGTACTTC,CASGYYEQYF
NA,TRBV6-5,NA,TRBJ1-4,TGTGCCAGCAGTTACTCGGGAAATGAAAAACTGTTTTTT,CASSYSGNEKLFF
NA,TRBV7-2,few,TRBJ2-3,TGTGCCAGCAGCCCACAATCGGGACAAAGCACAGATACGCAGTATTTT,CASSPQSGQSTDTQYF
NA,TRBV7-9,NA,TRBJ2-7,TGTGCCAGCAGCTTAGGGGCTGTTTACGAGCAGTACTTC,CASSLGAVYEQYF
NA,TRBV27,NA,TRBJ2-1,TGTGCCAGCTGCCACAGGACCGTGTCTTCCTACAATGAGCAGTTCTTC,CASCHRTVSSYNEQFF
NA,TRBV7-2,NA,TRBJ1-2,TGTGCCAGCAGCCCAGGAGGCAGTCCCCTCTATGGCTACACCTTC,CASSPGGSPLYGYTF
NA,TRBV28,NA,TRBJ2-3,TGTGCCAGCAGTTTGCGGGCGTTCGCGAGGACCCCTGGCACAGATACGCAGTATTTT,CASSLRAFARTPGTDTQYF
TRBD1,TRBV29-1,NA,TRBJ2-5,TGCAGCGTTGAAGGGGGTGAGGGGGCTGGGACCCAGTACTTC,CSVEGGEGAGTQYF
NA,TRBV4-1,few,TRBJ2-1,TGCGCCAGCAGCCAAGTGGCAGGGTACAACAATGAGCAGTTCTTC,CASSQVAGYNNEQFF
NA,TRBV7-2,NA,TRBJ2-7,TGTGCCAGCAGCCATGGGGCCTCAAAGGACGAGCAGTACTTC,CASSHGASKDEQYF
NA,TRBV4-1,once,TRBJ2-7,TGCGCCAGCAGCCAAGATGGGGATTCAGCCTACGAGCAGTACTTC,CASSQDGDSAYEQYF
TRBD1,TRBV4-2,few,TRBJ1-1,TGTGCCAGCAGCCAAGAGGGACAGGGCTACACTGAAGCTTTCTTT,CASSQEGQGYTEAFF
NA,TRBV7-9,NA,TRBJ1-4,TGTGCCAGCAGCTCCAACGGACTAATCGGGGAAAAACTGTTTTTT,CASSSNGLIGEKLFF
TRBD1,TRBV7-9,NA,TRBJ2-7,TGTGCCAGCGGATCCGACAGGGCCCCCCCCTACGAGCAGTACTTC,CASGSDRAPPYEQYF
NA,TRBV6-1,NA,TRBJ2-7,TGTGCCAGCACCCCCGGGACAAATTCCTACGAGCAGTACTTC,CASTPGTNSYEQYF
NA,TRBV29-1,NA,TRBJ1-1,TGCAGCGTTGGCGTTCAGGGGAACACTGAAGCTTTCTTT,CSVGVQGNTEAFF
NA,TRBV7-3,few,TRBJ2-3,TGTGCCAGCAGCATGTCCCACACAGATACGCAGTATTTT,CASSMSHTDTQYF
TRBD2,TRBV12-3/TRBV12-4,few,TRBJ2-7,TGTGCCAGCAGTTTAAAAGCCCCTGCGGGGGGCGAGCAGTACTTC,CASSLKAPAGGEQYF
TRBD1,TRBV4-1,few,TRBJ1-1,TGCGCCAGCAGCAATCTTGGGACAGGGACGGGCACTGAAGCTTTCTTT,CASSNLGTGTGTEAFF
NA,TRBV7-9,once,TRBJ1-2,TGTGCCAGCAGCTCAGCGCAGACTTCCTTGGGGTATGGCTACACCTTC,CASSSAQTSLGYGYTF
TRBD1,TRBV18,NA,TRBJ2-7,TGTGCCAGCTCACCACCTAAGGACAGGACCTACGAGCAGTACTTC,CASSPPKDRTYEQYF
TRBD1,TRBV20-1,NA,TRBJ2-5,TGCAGTGCTGCCAGGGACAGGGTAGGGGAGACCCAGTACTTC,CSAARDRVGETQYF
TRBD1,TRBV18,few,TRBJ2-7,TGTGCCAGCTCAATCCGACAGGGTTGGTCCTACGAGCAGTACTTC,CASSIRQGWSYEQYF
TRBD2,TRBV28,NA,TRBJ2-1,TGTGCCAGCAGTTTAGGGCTAGCGGGGGGGCTTAGCTCTTACAATGAGCAGTTCTTC,CASSLGLAGGLSSYNEQFF